These T cell receptor beta chains were read from a single sample in a study of T cell changes during pregnancy in multiple sclerosis. Generated by immunoSEQ multiplex PCR, the TCRdb table keeps only in-frame clones and is missing some. The sample yields 40,000 to 50,000 clones, 90% seen once. Here the sequenced sample was CD8+ T cells from peripheral blood mononuclear cells, taken in the first trimester of pregnancy. The receptors shown here come from a female donor with multiple sclerosis, enrolled in a pregnancy study. The CDR3 runs from the conserved cysteine through the conserved F or W. Some rows have no size entry. The others give once, few or many, or a class for an expanded clone.

>TRBV27|.
CASSGQGAWGYTF
>TRBV7-2|.
CASSHTAGGHSAEQFF
>TRBV6-5|.
CASSYGSGHEKLFF
>TRBV6-5|.
CASSPTSGRPDTQYF
>TRBV5-6|.
CASSSDMQNTEAFF
>TRBV5-6|few
CASSQGQGNAEAFF
>TRBV4-3|.
CASSQDAARGNQPQHF
>TRBV4-1|.
CASSQGDSVSQPQHF
>TRBV4-3|.
CASSQDLQNSFGELFF
>TRBV9|.
CASSVVSGAYNEQFF